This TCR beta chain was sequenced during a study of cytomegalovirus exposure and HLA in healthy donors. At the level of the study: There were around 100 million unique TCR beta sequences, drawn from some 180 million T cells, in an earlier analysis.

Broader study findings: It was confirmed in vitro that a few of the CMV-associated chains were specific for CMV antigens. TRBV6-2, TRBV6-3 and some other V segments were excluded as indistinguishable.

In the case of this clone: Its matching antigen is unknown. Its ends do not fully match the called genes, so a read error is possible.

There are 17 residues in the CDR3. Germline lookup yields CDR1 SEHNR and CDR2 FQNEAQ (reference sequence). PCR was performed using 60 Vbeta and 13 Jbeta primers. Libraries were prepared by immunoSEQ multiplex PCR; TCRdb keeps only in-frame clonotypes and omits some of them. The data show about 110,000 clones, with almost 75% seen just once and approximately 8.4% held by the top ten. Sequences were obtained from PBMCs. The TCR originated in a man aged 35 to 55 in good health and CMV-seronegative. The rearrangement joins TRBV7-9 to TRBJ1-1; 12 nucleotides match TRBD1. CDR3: CSSSSPGQGAVDTEAFF. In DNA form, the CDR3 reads TGTTCCAGCAGCTCCCCGGGACAGGGGGCAGTGGACACTGAAGCTTTCTTT.